One and the same sample provided the 28 T cell receptor beta chains below, sequenced in a study of blood T cell repertoires in COVID-19. Measured with immunoSEQ multiplex PCR; TCRdb has only the in-frame clones, and not every one. In the table there are around 400,000 clones, about 90% of which are singletons. The specimen was peripheral blood. The receptors were gathered from a woman between 25 and 40 years old with COVID-19, enrolled during active disease.

The rearrangement links TRBV9 to TRBJ2-3; D may be TRBD1 (6 bases). The germline CDR1 and CDR2 sequences are SGDLS and YYNGEE. This CDR3 is 12 amino acids long. Trimming left V 4 bases short and J 5 bases short, with 8 bases between. CDR3 loop: CASSPQGDTQYF. As DNA, the CDR3 is TGTGCCAGCAGCCCACAGGGAGATACGCAGTATTTT.

This clone is a singleton in its sample. V and J are TRBV6-6 and TRBJ2-3; 9 positions match TRBD2. Unmatched junction bases numbered 8, after V lost 5 bases and J lost 2 bases. Germline values: CDR1 MNHNY, CDR2 SVGAGI (reference sequence). The CDR3 spans 16 residues. Written as DNA, the CDR3 is TGTGCCAGCAGTAGGGCTAGCGGGGAAGCCACAGATACGCAGTATTTT. It codes for CASSRASGEATDTQYF.

The rearrangement joins TRBV19 to TRBJ2-1; 11 bases map to TRBD2. Germline assignment: CDR1 LNHDA and CDR2 SQIVND (reference sequence). The CDR3 is made up of 17 amino acids. The V segment lost 4 bases and the J segment 5 bases; nucleotides outside the gene matches: 10. The CDR3 loop reads CASSNSGRAVWDNEQFF. The CDR3 DNA follows: TGTGCCAGTAGTAATAGCGGGAGGGCCGTTTGGGACAATGAGCAGTTCTTC.

This sequence joins TRBV6-1 and TRBJ1-1, with D maybe TRBD1 (5 bases). The length of the CDR3 is 14 residues. V lost 1 base and J lost 6, with 12 bases in between. The V gene's germline CDR1 is MNHNS and CDR2 SASEGT. DNA of the CDR3: TGTGCCAGCAGTGAAGGGGGGGATAGCGCTGAAGCTTTCTTT. Translated, it gives CASSEGGDSAEAFF.

This chain uses TRBV18 with TRBJ2-2; no clear D. The CDR3 is made up of 13 amino acids. The germline CDR1 and CDR2 sequences are KGHSH and LQKENI. Trimming pared 4 bases from V and 4 bases from J, leaving 7 bases between. CDR3 DNA sequence: TGTGCCAGCTCACGTGGGCCCACCGGGGAGCTGTTTTTT. This translates into CASSRGPTGELFF.

The chain carries TRBV7-6 and TRBJ2-7; TRBD2 matches at 13 bases. The CDR3 runs 17 residues. The ends lost 5 bases at V and 4 bases at J; junction bases unmatched: 11. Germline lookup yields CDR1 SGHVS and CDR2 FNYEAQ. The CDR3 region has the DNA TGTGCCAGCAGCCCCACTGGGACTAGCGGGACCGTATACGAGCAGTACTTC. Its translation is CASSPTGTSGTVYEQYF.

The gene calls are TRBV10-3 and TRBJ1-3; D is unresolved. V was pared by 3 bases and J by 3 bases, with 12 bases between. This CDR3 spans 15 amino acids. Germline assignment: CDR1 ENHRY and CDR2 SYGVKD. The CDR3 bases are TGTGCCATCAGTGAATCGGACGGGAATGGAAACACCATATATTTT. Protein sequence: CAISESDGNGNTIYF.

This chain joins TRBV30 and TRBJ2-1; 10 nucleotides align to TRBD1. CDR3 size: 14 residues. The V gene's germline CDR1 is GTSNPN and CDR2 SVGIG (reference sequence). The junction had 4 bases not matched to a gene; V was cut back by 5 bases and J by 3 bases. CDR3 in DNA: TGTGCCTGGGGGACAGGGGCGTACTACAATGAGCAGTTCTTC. The encoded protein is CAWGTGAYYNEQFF.

The chain links TRBV6-5 to TRBJ1-1; TRBD1 might be the D (6 bases). In germline, CDR1 is MNHEY, CDR2 SVGAGI. CDR3 length equals 14 residues. Trimming stripped 7 bases from V and 4 bases from J, with 16 bases between. The CDR3 sequence is CASTQGPFGTEAFF. DNA for the CDR3: TGTGCCAGCACACAGGGTCCTTTTGGCACTGAAGCTTTCTTT.

The V and J genes are TRBV3-1 (or the pseudogene TRBV3-2) and TRBJ2-3; 11 nucleotides agree with TRBD1. The ends lost 10 bases at V and 4 bases at J; junction bases unmatched: 4. CDR3 length: 13 amino acids. Germline CDR1 is LGHDT and CDR2 is YNNKEL (reference sequence). The DNA for the CDR3 is TGTGCCACCTGGACAGGGGGCTCAGATACGCAGTATTTT. It encodes CATWTGGSDTQYF.

V gene TRBV28 combines with J gene TRBJ1-5; the match to TRBD1 covers 10 bases. There are 16 residues in the CDR3. After removal of 6 bases from V and 2 bases from J, the junction contained 7 bases not matched to a gene. Germline V CDR1 and CDR2: MDHEN, SYDVKM. The CDR3 nucleotides read TGTGCCAGCAGCCAAGCCGGGACAGGGGGCAATCAGCCCCAGCATTTT. This translates into CASSQAGTGGNQPQHF.

The gene calls are TRBV5-1 and TRBJ2-2; 8 bases match TRBD1. Germline values: CDR1 SGHRS, CDR2 YFSETQ. Trimming cost V 4 bases and J 3 bases; bases outside gene matches: 5. The CDR3 has 15 residues. The CDR3 DNA reads TGCGCCAGCAGCCTCCGGACAGGGTACACCGGGGAGCTGTTTTTT. Protein sequence: CASSLRTGYTGELFF.

This clone was seen more than once but under ten times. This chain links TRBV18 with TRBJ2-7; 8 nucleotides agree with TRBD1. Germline CDR1 is KGHSH and CDR2 is LQKENI. The CDR3 extends over 13 amino acids. J gave up 7 bases and V 3 bases, and 5 bases lay outside the gene matches. CDR3 loop: CASSPQGADEQYF. The DNA for the CDR3 is TGTGCCAGCTCACCTCAGGGGGCGGATGAGCAGTACTTC.

This chain connects TRBV5-1 to TRBJ2-7; 11 nucleotides align to TRBD2. V lost 4 bases to trimming and J lost 2 bases; unmatched junction nucleotides: 11. This CDR3 contains 17 residues. The V gene's germline CDR1 is SGHRS and CDR2 YFSETQ. The CDR3 spells CASSKGTSGSPPYEQYF. CDR3 DNA sequence: TGCGCCAGCAGCAAAGGAACTAGCGGGAGCCCTCCCTACGAGCAGTACTTC.

This rearrangement joins TRBV5-4 to TRBJ1-6; TRBD1 matches at 10 bases. J lost 8 bases, V lost 2 bases, and 10 bases had no gene match. Germline CDR1 reads SGHNT; CDR2 reads YYREEE (reference sequence). CDR3 length: 17 residues. The CDR3 region is CASSLPRTGGGDSPLHF. The DNA for the CDR3 is TGTGCCAGCAGCTTACCCCGGACAGGGGGTGGTGATTCACCCCTCCACTTT.

The CDR3 loop is CASSPQGMVGNIQYF. As DNA, the CDR3 is TGTGCCAGCAGCCCCCAGGGGATGGTAGGGAACATTCAGTACTTC. The genes are TRBV5-5 and TRBJ2-4; D is possibly TRBD1 (6 bases). The CDR3 runs 15 residues. Germline CDR1 is SGHKS and CDR2 is YYEKEE (reference sequence). V was cut by 4 bases and J by 7 bases, with 18 bases left in between.

The CDR3 nucleotides read TGTGCCAGCAGCCAAGATGGGGCCCCTTCGAGGTCCCGGTTCTTC. It yields the protein CASSQDGAPSRSRFF. The chain uses TRBV3-1 (or the pseudogene TRBV3-2) and TRBJ2-1; perhaps TRBD1 as D (5 bases). The V and J ends lost 0 bases and 15 bases respectively, with 21 bases between them. The CDR3 is 15 residues long. The germline V gene encodes CDR1 LGHDT and CDR2 YNNKEL (reference sequence).

The V gene is TRBV10-1, the J gene TRBJ2-2, with TRBD2 identical over 10 bases. CDR1 and CDR2 (germline): WNHNN, SYGVQD (reference sequence). With V trimmed by 4 bases and J by 6 bases, 8 bases remained unmatched. The CDR3 sequence is 16 residues long. CDR3 sequence (DNA): TGCGCCAGCAGTGCTCTAGCGGGAGCGGGAGCCGGGGAGCTGTTTTTT. Translated: CASSALAGAGAGELFF.

The chain combines TRBV5-4 with TRBJ2-1; 11 positions match TRBD2. From germline, CDR1 is SGHNT and CDR2 YYREEE (reference sequence). This CDR3 has 16 residues. The V and J ends lost 2 bases and 1 base, in that order; junction bases with no gene match: 2. As DNA, the CDR3 is TGTGCCAGCAGCTTCACTAGCGGGAGTTCCTACAATGAGCAGTTCTTC. It encodes CASSFTSGSSYNEQFF.

This sequence joins TRBV7-8 and TRBJ2-7; the D gene is possibly TRBD2 (5 bases). The CDR3 extends over 14 amino acids. Per the germline V gene, CDR1 is SGHVS and CDR2 is FQNEAQ. Trimming took off 8 bases at V and 0 bases at J, with 14 bases between the two ends. This CDR3 reads CASGAIGISYEQYF. Here the CDR3 DNA reads TGTGCCAGCGGCGCAATCGGGATCTCCTACGAGCAGTACTTC.

This sequence joins TRBV2 and TRBJ2-5; the match to TRBD1 covers 7 bases. CDR3 size: 14 residues. Losses at the gene ends were 9 bases for V and 1 base for J; bases not matched to a gene: 8. The germline V gene encodes CDR1 SNHLY and CDR2 FYNNEI. The CDR3 sequence is CASRRSGGQETQYF. The CDR3 DNA is TGTGCCAGTCGTCGTTCAGGGGGCCAAGAGACCCAGTACTTC.

The rearrangement joins TRBV2 to TRBJ2-1; D is uncertain. Trimming cost V 3 bases and J 6 bases, with 12 bases left between them. The CDR3 extends over 14 amino acids. Germline loops: CDR1 SNHLY, CDR2 FYNNEI. CDR3 coding DNA: TGTGCCAGCAGTGATGGAGTTGGCATCAATGAGCAGTTCTTC. This sequence encodes CASSDGVGINEQFF.

The CDR3 DNA is TGTGCCACCGCGGCAGGGATTGAAAAACTGTTTTTT. Protein: CATAAGIEKLFF. V gene TRBV19 combines with J gene TRBJ1-4; D might be TRBD1 (5 bases). Germline V gene data show CDR1 as LNHDA and CDR2 as SQIVND (reference sequence). V was pared by 10 bases and J by 7 bases, with 13 bases between. The length of the CDR3 is 12 residues.

The rearrangement links TRBV6-5 to TRBJ1-6; the D gene is possibly TRBD1 (5 bases). The CDR3 extends over 14 amino acids. Germline V gene sequence: CDR1 MNHEY, CDR2 SVGAGI. The V and J ends lost 5 bases and 8 bases respectively, with 13 bases between them. The CDR3 here is CASSTRGLDSPLHF. For the CDR3, the DNA is TGTGCCAGCAGTACCCGGGGGTTAGATTCACCCCTCCACTTT.

The J gene is TRBJ2-7, the V gene TRBV5-1, with TRBD1 as a possible D gene (5 bases). The V gene lost 2 bases and the J gene lost 0 bases, with 12 bases spanning the gap. This CDR3 region has 15 residues. The V gene's germline CDR1 is SGHRS and CDR2 YFSETQ. The CDR3 DNA follows: TGCGCCAGCAGCTTATCCCAGGGCGCCTCCTACGAGCAGTACTTC. Residues: CASSLSQGASYEQYF.

This clone was detected a few times. V and J are TRBV7-9 and TRBJ2-1; 10 positions agree with TRBD2. Germline CDR1 is SEHNR and CDR2 is FQNEAQ (reference sequence). CDR3 length: 17 residues. The trim removed 4 bases at V and 0 bases at J, leaving 6 bases unmatched. As DNA, the CDR3 is TGTGCCAGCAGCTCCTGGACTAGCGGAAGCTCCTACAATGAGCAGTTCTTC. This codes for CASSSWTSGSSYNEQFF. Together with reference TRBV7-9 and TRBJ2-1, the CDR3 gives the full variable domain: DTGVSQNPRHKITKRGQNVTFRCDPISEHNRLYWYRQTLGQGPEFLTYFQNEAQLEKSRLLSDRFSAERPKGSFSTLEIQRTEQGDSAMYLCASSSWTSGSSYNEQFFGPGTRLTVL.

This chain joins TRBV24-1 and TRBJ2-3, with D maybe TRBD1 (6 bases). Germline V gene sequence: CDR1 KGHDR, CDR2 SFDVKD. V lost 4 bases and J lost 0, with 10 bases in between. This CDR3 is 15 amino acids long. CDR3 in amino acids: CATSDLDSSTDTQYF. CDR3 nucleotide sequence: TGTGCCACCAGTGACTTGGACAGTAGCACAGATACGCAGTATTTT.

Concerning this clone itself: A single base separates this from a much larger clone, so it may be a read error. This rearrangement joins TRBV4-1 to TRBJ1-6; possibly TRBD1 for D (5 bases). CDR3 length equals 16 residues. Germline lookup yields CDR1 MGHRA and CDR2 YSYEKL. CDR3 DNA: TGCGCCAGCAGCCAAGATCGAAGGGGCCAAAATTCACCCTTCCACTTT. It codes for CASSQDRRGQNSPFHF.